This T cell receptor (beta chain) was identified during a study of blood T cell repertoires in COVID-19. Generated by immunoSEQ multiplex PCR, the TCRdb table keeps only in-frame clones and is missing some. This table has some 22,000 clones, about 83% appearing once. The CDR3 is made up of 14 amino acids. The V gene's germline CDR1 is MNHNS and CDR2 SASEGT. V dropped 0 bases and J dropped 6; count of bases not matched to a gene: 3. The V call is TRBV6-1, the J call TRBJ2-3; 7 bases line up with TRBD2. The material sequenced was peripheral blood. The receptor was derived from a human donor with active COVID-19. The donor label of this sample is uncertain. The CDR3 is CASSEAGRADTQYF. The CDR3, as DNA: TGTGCCAGCAGTGAAGCGGGGAGGGCCGATACGCAGTATTTT.